A selection of T cell receptor beta chains follows, all from one sample in a study of regulatory T cells in long-lasting Graves disease. Each CDR3 protein is one row after TCRdb ran MiXCR on the multiplex PCR reads. This table holds a few hundred thousand distinct CDR3 sequences, over 12% found once. Separately, the same data were catalogued under a study of T cells in Graves' hyperthyroidism and ophthalmopathy.

This sample comprised peripheral blood mononuclear cells (PBMCs), obtained at new diagnosis, from a patient treated with antithyroid drugs. The receptors here all came from a woman aged 40 to 50 with Graves disease. Both conserved end residues are part of each CDR3. Each record gives: J gene, V gene, CDR3 protein.

j_call: TRBJ2-1
v_call: TRBV7-2
cdr3_aa: CASRPGRAWDDEQFF

j_call: TRBJ2-3
v_call: TRBV6-1
cdr3_aa: CASKQTSGSGVDTQYF

j_call: TRBJ1-4
v_call: TRBV12-3/TRBV12-4
cdr3_aa: CASSLGGQINEKLFF

j_call: TRBJ1-3
v_call: TRBV19
cdr3_aa: CASSGTPGNTIYF

j_call: TRBJ2-1
v_call: TRBV7-9
cdr3_aa: CASTNRHEQFF

j_call: TRBJ2-7
v_call: TRBV11-3
cdr3_aa: CASRTPGSYEQYF

j_call: TRBJ2-3
v_call: TRBV20-1
cdr3_aa: CSAFDRELTDTQYF

j_call: TRBJ1-3
v_call: TRBV7-2
cdr3_aa: CASSPAGGRNTIYF

j_call: TRBJ2-1
v_call: TRBV5-4
cdr3_aa: CASSSQRGQRDNEQFF

j_call: TRBJ2-7
v_call: TRBV11-3
cdr3_aa: CAGSLVVEQQYF

j_call: TRBJ2-7
v_call: TRBV5-6
cdr3_aa: CASSLPDSETYEQYF

j_call: TRBJ2-5
v_call: TRBV28
cdr3_aa: CASSIPWETQYF

j_call: TRBJ1-2
v_call: TRBV27
cdr3_aa: CASSPLGTSSHGYTF

j_call: TRBJ2-2
v_call: TRBV3-1
cdr3_aa: CASSQVSPGVAGELFF

j_call: TRBJ2-3
v_call: TRBV5-1
cdr3_aa: CASRGRGMRDTQYF

j_call: TRBJ2-1
v_call: TRBV7-9
cdr3_aa: CASSQYTSGRDNEQFF

j_call: TRBJ2-7
v_call: TRBV28
cdr3_aa: CASSFLGGTSYEQYF

j_call: TRBJ2-5
v_call: TRBV12-3/TRBV12-4
cdr3_aa: CASSLGLGLASETQYF

j_call: TRBJ1-1
v_call: TRBV30
cdr3_aa: CARQLNTEAFF

j_call: TRBJ2-1
v_call: TRBV20-1
cdr3_aa: CSARAPINNEQFF

j_call: TRBJ1-2
v_call: TRBV30
cdr3_aa: CAWIGTGLGYTF

j_call: TRBJ2-3
v_call: TRBV12-3/TRBV12-4
cdr3_aa: CASSPDGGTDTQYF

j_call: TRBJ1-2
v_call: TRBV6-2/TRBV6-3
cdr3_aa: CASSYLTGDYGYTF

j_call: TRBJ2-2
v_call: TRBV11-3
cdr3_aa: CASSSALVTNTGERFF

j_call: TRBJ2-3
v_call: TRBV24-1
cdr3_aa: CATRDIAGLSTDTQYF

j_call: TRBJ2-7
v_call: TRBV20-1
cdr3_aa: CSARVSSTYEQYF

j_call: TRBJ2-1
v_call: TRBV28
cdr3_aa: CASRFRDRPLLQFF

j_call: TRBJ2-3
v_call: TRBV7-2
cdr3_aa: CASSLARTAAYTDTQYF

j_call: TRBJ2-3
v_call: TRBV7-2
cdr3_aa: CASSLERVRDTQYF

j_call: TRBJ2-7
v_call: TRBV12-3/TRBV12-4
cdr3_aa: CASSSPTGLGTYEQYF

j_call: TRBJ2-1
v_call: TRBV19
cdr3_aa: CASSITSEHLYNEQFF

j_call: TRBJ2-4
v_call: TRBV5-5
cdr3_aa: CASSPLGGTSGKNIQYF

j_call: TRBJ2-1
v_call: TRBV3-1
cdr3_aa: CASSHGTGVYNEQFF

j_call: TRBJ2-7
v_call: TRBV29-1
cdr3_aa: CSVEVRGARGEQYF

j_call: TRBJ2-1
v_call: TRBV7-6
cdr3_aa: CASSSPSGARNNEQFF

j_call: TRBJ1-2
v_call: TRBV5-4
cdr3_aa: CASSLGGNTGPNYGYTF

j_call: TRBJ2-4
v_call: TRBV19
cdr3_aa: CASRQGIDKNIQYF

j_call: TRBJ1-4
v_call: TRBV20-1
cdr3_aa: CSARDPRSGVNEKLFF

j_call: TRBJ1-5
v_call: TRBV28
cdr3_aa: CASSLFSNQPQHF

j_call: TRBJ2-2
v_call: TRBV10-2
cdr3_aa: CASSEGAGELFF

j_call: TRBJ2-7
v_call: TRBV2
cdr3_aa: CASRGDSNGYEQYF